This is a list of T cell receptor delta chains from one sample in a study of Vδ1+ human thymocytes. TCRdb re-called clones from the multiplex PCR reads via CATT. The sample has around 26,000 delta-chain clones; about 29% are singletons. The sample was Vdelta1+ gamma-delta thymocytes from the thymus. These receptor sequences come from a boy under two years old who had congenital heart surgery. Each CDR3 is given with its conserved first and last residue. D genes are given only for firm matches. Expanded clones are given a class, and other clones once, few, many or no size at all.

clone size: few; V gene: TRDV1; D gene: -; J gene: TRDJ1; CDR3 DNA: TGTGCTCTTGGGAGGTGGGGCTTCCTTCCTCGAACTGGGTTACTCATCTTT; CDR3 protein: CALGRWGFLPRTGLLIF
clone size: -; V gene: TRDV1; D gene: TRDD3; J gene: TRDJ1; CDR3 DNA: TGTGCTCTTGGGGAACTAAGGGGGATACATTCGAACACCGATAAACTCATCTTT; CDR3 protein: CALGELRGIHSNTDKLIF
clone size: few; V gene: TRDV1; D gene: TRDD3; J gene: TRDJ1; CDR3 DNA: TGTGCTCTTGGGGAACTAGGTGGTGGGGGACCCCCGGCGCCAAAACTCATCTTT; CDR3 protein: CALGELGGGGPPAPKLIF
clone size: -; V gene: TRDV1; D gene: TRDD3; J gene: TRDJ1; CDR3 DNA: TGTGCTCTCCGCTCTTCGACGTACTGGGGGGGAACATACACCGATAAACTCATCTTT; CDR3 protein: CALRSSTYWGGTYTDKLIF
clone size: -; V gene: TRDV1; D gene: -; J gene: TRDJ1; CDR3 DNA: TGTGCTCTTGGGGAACCTTCAGGGCCCCGGGGGGATAAACTCATCTTT; CDR3 protein: CALGEPSGPRGDKLIF
clone size: -; V gene: TRDV1; D gene: -; J gene: TRDJ1; CDR3 DNA: TGTGCTCTTGGGGAATCGGGTTCCTCCAGCCCAACTTGTACAGCAGTCGATAAACTCATCTTT; CDR3 protein: CALGESGSSSPTCTAVDKLIF
clone size: -; V gene: TRDV1; D gene: TRDD3; J gene: TRDJ1; CDR3 DNA: TGTGCTCTTGGGGAACGAACCCAACCTGGGGATACCAACACCGATAAACTCATCTTT; CDR3 protein: CALGERTQPGDTNTDKLIF
clone size: medium-sized; V gene: TRDV1; D gene: TRDD3; J gene: TRDJ1; CDR3 DNA: TGTGCTCTTGGACCCTCCCTTCCGTACTGGGGATACTATAAACTCATCTTT; CDR3 protein: CALGPSLPYWGYYKLIF
clone size: -; V gene: TRDV1; D gene: -; J gene: TRDJ1; CDR3 DNA: TGTGCTCTTGGGGAACTCGCCGTTGTGCGGTGGATCTCCGATAAACTCATCTTT; CDR3 protein: CALGELAVVRWISDKLIF
clone size: medium-sized; V gene: TRDV1; D gene: TRDD3; J gene: TRDJ1; CDR3 DNA: TGTGCTCTTGGGGAATGGGGACTTCCTAAGGGGATACGCATCCCGTACACCGATAAACTCATCTTT; CDR3 protein: CALGEWGLPKGIRIPYTDKLIF
clone size: -; V gene: TRDV1; D gene: TRDD2; J gene: TRDJ2; CDR3 DNA: TGTGCTCTTGGGGAATTTGTATCCCGCCTTCCTCCCCTGTACGGAACTTTGACAGCACAACTCTTCTTT; CDR3 protein: CALGEFVSRLPPLYGTLTAQLFF
clone size: few; V gene: TRDV3; D gene: -; J gene: TRDJ1; CDR3 DNA: TGTGCCGCTCCCTCAGGGGGACTCATCTTT; CDR3 protein: CAAPSGGLIF
clone size: few; V gene: TRDV1; D gene: TRDD3; J gene: TRDJ1; CDR3 DNA: TGTGCTCTTGGTGAAAACCAGGGCCTTCCATCGTACTGGGGGGGTTACACCGATAAACTCATCTTT; CDR3 protein: CALGENQGLPSYWGGYTDKLIF
clone size: few; V gene: TRDV1; D gene: TRDD2; J gene: TRDJ1; CDR3 DNA: TGTGCTCTTGGGGGTTCCCCTTCCTACGGAGCTGGGGGGACATGTACCGATAAACTCATCTTT; CDR3 protein: CALGGSPSYGAGGTCTDKLIF
clone size: -; V gene: TRDV1; D gene: -; J gene: TRDJ1; CDR3 DNA: TGTGCTCTTGGGGAAACCCCTTTCCTGCTTAGGTACACCGATAAACTCATCTTT; CDR3 protein: CALGETPFLLRYTDKLIF
clone size: -; V gene: TRDV1; D gene: -; J gene: TRDJ1; CDR3 DNA: TGTGCTCTTGGAGTAGGGGGGACCGCCGATAAACTCATCTTT; CDR3 protein: CALGVGGTADKLIF
clone size: -; V gene: TRDV1; D gene: TRDD3; J gene: TRDJ1; CDR3 DNA: TGTGCTCTTGGGGAACTCGTATCCCCTCGTGGGGGACGGTACACCGATAAACTCATCTTT; CDR3 protein: CALGELVSPRGGRYTDKLIF
clone size: -; V gene: TRDV1; D gene: -; J gene: TRDJ1; CDR3 DNA: TGTGCTCTTGGGGAGGCCCGGACGTACGCCGATAAACTCATCTTT; CDR3 protein: CALGEARTYADKLIF
clone size: few; V gene: TRDV1; D gene: TRDD3; J gene: TRDJ1; CDR3 DNA: TGTGCTCTTGGGGAACATCCTACTGTTCGTACTGGGGGACACTGTAAACTCATCTTT; CDR3 protein: CALGEHPTVRTGGHCKLIF
clone size: -; V gene: TRDV1; D gene: TRDD3; J gene: TRDJ1; CDR3 DNA: TGTGCTCTTGGGGAGCGGCCTTCCTCAGAATACTGGGGGATCGAGTCGACCGATAAACTCATCTTT; CDR3 protein: CALGERPSSEYWGIESTDKLIF
clone size: -; V gene: TRDV1; D gene: TRDD3; J gene: TRDJ1; CDR3 DNA: TGTGCTCTTGGGGAAACCCGGGGGATACACACCGATAAACTCATCTTT; CDR3 protein: CALGETRGIHTDKLIF
clone size: -; V gene: TRDV1; D gene: TRDD3; J gene: TRDJ1; CDR3 DNA: TGTGCTCTTGGGCCCCTGGGGACTGGGGGAGCGGCCTTCATCTTT; CDR3 protein: CALGPLGTGGAAFIF
clone size: few; V gene: TRDV1; D gene: -; J gene: TRDJ1; CDR3 DNA: TGTGCTCTTGGGGAACTTAGGCGTCCGGCCTTCCCGTGGAGGTTCACCGATAAACTCATCTTT; CDR3 protein: CALGELRRPAFPWRFTDKLIF
clone size: once; V gene: TRDV1; D gene: TRDD3; J gene: TRDJ1; CDR3 DNA: TGTGCTCTTGGGGAAGATGGGGGTGGAAGTTCTCCCAGGTACCCTACTGGGGGTCTCACCGATAAACTCATCTTT; CDR3 protein: CALGEDGGGSSPRYPTGGLTDKLIF
clone size: few; V gene: TRDV1; D gene: -; J gene: TRDJ1; CDR3 DNA: TGTGCTCTTGGGGATCCCCTTCCCCCTTGGGGTAAACTCATCTTT; CDR3 protein: CALGDPLPPWGKLIF
clone size: -; V gene: TRDV1; D gene: TRDD3; J gene: TRDJ1; CDR3 DNA: TGTGCTCTTGGGGAACTAATGCCCTTCCTACGGCCTAACTGGGGGATACGGGCCGATAAACTCATCTTT; CDR3 protein: CALGELMPFLRPNWGIRADKLIF
clone size: -; V gene: TRDV1; D gene: TRDD3; J gene: TRDJ1; CDR3 DNA: TGTGCTCTTGGGGAGCCCTTCTCTTCCTACGTGACCAGAGGGGGATACGGCACCGATAAACTCATCTTT; CDR3 protein: CALGEPFSSYVTRGGYGTDKLIF
clone size: -; V gene: TRDV1; D gene: -; J gene: TRDJ1; CDR3 DNA: TGTGCTCTTGGGGAACTAGAACCACGATGGTACACCGATAAACTCATCTTT; CDR3 protein: CALGELEPRWYTDKLIF
clone size: -; V gene: TRDV2; D gene: -; J gene: TRDJ1; CDR3 DNA: TGTGCCTGTGACCGGAGCAAACTCATCTTT; CDR3 protein: CACDRSKLIF
clone size: medium-sized; V gene: TRDV1; D gene: -; J gene: TRDJ1; CDR3 DNA: TGTGCTCTTGGGGAACTAGACCTTCCTAATTACTGGGGGAAGACCGATAAACTCATCTTT; CDR3 protein: CALGELDLPNYWGKTDKLIF
clone size: -; V gene: TRDV1; D gene: -; J gene: TRDJ1; CDR3 DNA: TGTGCTCTTGGGGACCCCCCTGGGGACCATGTGAGGGGACTCATCTTT; CDR3 protein: CALGDPPGDHVRGLIF
clone size: -; V gene: TRDV1; D gene: -; J gene: TRDJ1; CDR3 DNA: TGTGCTCTTGGGGCCTCTTCCTCTTTGAGGGATAGTGTCACCGATAAACTCATCTTT; CDR3 protein: CALGASSSLRDSVTDKLIF
clone size: medium-sized; V gene: TRDV1; D gene: TRDD3; J gene: TRDJ1; CDR3 DNA: TGTGCTCTTCGGGTCCGGGCCGGACAGTACTGGGGGGGAAAACTCATCTTT; CDR3 protein: CALRVRAGQYWGGKLIF
clone size: few; V gene: TRDV1; D gene: TRDD3; J gene: TRDJ1; CDR3 DNA: TGTGCTCTTGGGGTGGGGGATACCCCCTGGGTCACCGATAAACTCATCTTT; CDR3 protein: CALGVGDTPWVTDKLIF
clone size: few; V gene: TRDV1; D gene: TRDD3; J gene: TRDJ1; CDR3 DNA: TGTGCTCTTGGGGAACTGGCGCCTTCGACTGGGGGATACAAGGCTAAACTCATCTTT; CDR3 protein: CALGELAPSTGGYKAKLIF
clone size: -; V gene: TRDV1; D gene: -; J gene: TRDJ1; CDR3 DNA: TGTGCTCTTGGGGACCCCGGCCATACCTACCACACCGGTAAACTCATCTTT; CDR3 protein: CALGDPGHTYHTGKLIF
clone size: -; V gene: TRDV1; D gene: -; J gene: TRDJ1; CDR3 DNA: TGTGCTCTTGGGGATCCTAAAAGACTAGTTCTGCTGGGACGCTACCAGTACACCGATAAACTCATCTTT; CDR3 protein: CALGDPKRLVLLGRYQYTDKLIF
clone size: few; V gene: TRDV1; D gene: TRDD3; J gene: TRDJ1; CDR3 DNA: TGTGCTCTTGGGGAACTAACCCCCTATTCTGGGGGATGGGGGACCGATAAACTCATCTTT; CDR3 protein: CALGELTPYSGGWGTDKLIF
clone size: -; V gene: TRDV1; D gene: -; J gene: TRDJ1; CDR3 DNA: TGTGCTCTTGGGGCACGCATGGTGGTCACCGATAAACTCATCTTT; CDR3 protein: CALGARMVVTDKLIF
clone size: once; V gene: TRDV1; D gene: -; J gene: TRDJ1; CDR3 DNA: TGTGCTCTTGGGGTTGCCTTCCTACATACTGGGGGATTGGTGACCGATAAACTCATCTTT; CDR3 protein: CALGVAFLHTGGLVTDKLIF
clone size: -; V gene: TRDV1; D gene: -; J gene: TRDJ1; CDR3 DNA: TGTGCTCTTGGGGAAGGCCACTTCCTACCCGGGGGGATATGGAGGGGGACCGATAAACTCATCTTT; CDR3 protein: CALGEGHFLPGGIWRGTDKLIF
clone size: -; V gene: TRDV1; D gene: -; J gene: TRDJ1; CDR3 DNA: TGTGCTCTTGGGGAACTCGCGACCCGCCTTGTCCTGATCCCTGGGGTAGATTACACCGATAAACTCATCTTT; CDR3 protein: CALGELATRLVLIPGVDYTDKLIF
clone size: -; V gene: TRDV2; D gene: -; J gene: TRDJ1; CDR3 DNA: TGTGCCTGTGAGAGGTTACTCATCTTT; CDR3 protein: CACERLLIF
clone size: -; V gene: TRDV1; D gene: -; J gene: TRDJ1; CDR3 DNA: TGTGCTCTTGGGGAACTAGGAAATTTCCGAACGGGTGATAAACTCATCTTT; CDR3 protein: CALGELGNFRTGDKLIF
clone size: -; V gene: TRDV1; D gene: -; J gene: TRDJ1; CDR3 DNA: TGTGCTCTTGGGGAACCCATGGGAACGTACCACACCGATAAACTCATCTTT; CDR3 protein: CALGEPMGTYHTDKLIF
clone size: -; V gene: TRDV1; D gene: -; J gene: TRDJ1; CDR3 DNA: TGTGCTCTTGGGGGTCTATACACCGATAAACTCATCTTT; CDR3 protein: CALGGLYTDKLIF
clone size: few; V gene: TRDV1; D gene: TRDD3; J gene: TRDJ1; CDR3 DNA: TGTGCTCTTGGGGAACTGGGCCTTCTTACTGGGGGATACCAGGAACTCATCTTT; CDR3 protein: CALGELGLLTGGYQELIF
clone size: -; V gene: TRDV1; D gene: -; J gene: TRDJ1; CDR3 DNA: TGTGCTCTTGGGGAACTCCCCCCCCTCACCGATAAACTCATCTTT; CDR3 protein: CALGELPPLTDKLIF
clone size: few; V gene: TRDV1; D gene: -; J gene: TRDJ1; CDR3 DNA: TGTGCTCTTGGGGAACTGGTCCTACCTTGGGGGTGGCTGTACACCGATAAACTCATCTTT; CDR3 protein: CALGELVLPWGWLYTDKLIF
clone size: -; V gene: TRDV1; D gene: TRDD3; J gene: TRDJ1; CDR3 DNA: TGTGCTCTTGGGGAACTCACTATACTGGGGATTCCAGAGTCCGATAAACTCATCTTT; CDR3 protein: CALGELTILGIPESDKLIF
clone size: -; V gene: TRDV1; D gene: -; J gene: TRDJ1; CDR3 DNA: TGTGCTCTTGGGGAAGATTGGCCTTCCCCGAAAGATGGGACCGATAAACTCATCTTT; CDR3 protein: CALGEDWPSPKDGTDKLIF
clone size: -; V gene: TRDV1; D gene: -; J gene: TRDJ1; CDR3 DNA: TGTGCTCTTGGGGAACTCCCCCTGAGATCCCCTAGCACCGATAAACTCATCTTT; CDR3 protein: CALGELPLRSPSTDKLIF
clone size: few; V gene: TRDV1; D gene: TRDD3; J gene: TRDJ1; CDR3 DNA: TGTGCTCTTGGGGAACTCGGGACGTTCCGAAACTTCGGTCCCTTTCGGGGGATCCTGTACACCGATAAACTCATCTTT; CDR3 protein: CALGELGTFRNFGPFRGILYTDKLIF
clone size: -; V gene: TRDV1; D gene: TRDD3; J gene: TRDJ1; CDR3 DNA: TGTGCTCTTGGATTGTTGTGGCCCACCCCCTGGGGGTACACCGATAAACTCATCTTT; CDR3 protein: CALGLLWPTPWGYTDKLIF
clone size: -; V gene: TRDV1; D gene: -; J gene: TRDJ3; CDR3 DNA: TGTGCTCTTGGGGAGGGTTGCCTGGTTAGCTCCTGGGACACCCGACAGATGTTTTTC; CDR3 protein: CALGEGCLVSSWDTRQMFF
clone size: -; V gene: TRDV1; D gene: TRDD3; J gene: TRDJ1; CDR3 DNA: TGTGCTCTTGGGGACTTGGCCCAACTTACCTGGGGGCCTACCGATAAACTCATCTTT; CDR3 protein: CALGDLAQLTWGPTDKLIF
clone size: many; V gene: TRDV1; D gene: TRDD3; J gene: TRDJ1; CDR3 DNA: TGTGCTCTTGGGGAGCTATCATCCCGAACGGCCTTCCTACAGCCCTTACTGGGGGATACGCCCAACCCTTACACCGATAAACTCATCTTT; CDR3 protein: CALGELSSRTAFLQPLLGDTPNPYTDKLIF
clone size: -; V gene: TRDV1; D gene: -; J gene: TRDJ1; CDR3 DNA: TGTGCTCTTGGGATTGAGGCGAGGGGACACACCGATAAACTCATCTTT; CDR3 protein: CALGIEARGHTDKLIF
clone size: -; V gene: TRDV1; D gene: TRDD3; J gene: TRDJ1; CDR3 DNA: TGTGCTCTTGGGGAGCTCCGGATACTGGGGGATAAAGCTACCGATAAACTCATCTTT; CDR3 protein: CALGELRILGDKATDKLIF